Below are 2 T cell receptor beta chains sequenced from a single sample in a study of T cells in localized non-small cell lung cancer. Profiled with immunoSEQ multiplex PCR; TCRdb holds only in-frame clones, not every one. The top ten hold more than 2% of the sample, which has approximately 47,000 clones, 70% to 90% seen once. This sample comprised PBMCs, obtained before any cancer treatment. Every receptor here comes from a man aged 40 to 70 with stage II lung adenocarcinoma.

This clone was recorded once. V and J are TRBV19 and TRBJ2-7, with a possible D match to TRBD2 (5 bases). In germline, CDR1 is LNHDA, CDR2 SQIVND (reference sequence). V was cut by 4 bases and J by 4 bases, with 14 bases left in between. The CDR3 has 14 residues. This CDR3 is CASSNAGPGYEQYF. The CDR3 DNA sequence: TGTGCCAGTAGTAACGCGGGTCCCGGTTACGAGCAGTACTTC.

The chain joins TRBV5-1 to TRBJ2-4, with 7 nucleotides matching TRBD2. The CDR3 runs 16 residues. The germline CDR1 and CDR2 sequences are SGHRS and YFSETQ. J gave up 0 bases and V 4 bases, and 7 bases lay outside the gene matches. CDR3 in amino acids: CASSTGTTLAKNIQYF. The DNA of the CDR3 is TGCGCCAGCAGCACGGGGACTACCTTAGCCAAAAACATTCAGTACTTC.